These T cell receptor beta chains were read from a single sample in a study of response to subunit inactivated influenza vaccine. TCRdb processed the RT-PCR reads anew with MiXCR; each CDR3 protein has one entry. Of around 790,000 distinct CDR3 sequences listed, approximately 22% are singletons. Specimen: PBMCs from blood, collected less than 6 days after vaccination. The receptors come from a man aged 50 to 60 who received an inactivated influenza vaccine. Each CDR3 is given with its conserved first and last residue. A D gene is named only where the DNA matches it firmly. A row's size may be missing; if present it is once, few, many or a size class.

CDR3 DNA	CDR3 protein	D gene	clone size	V gene	J gene
TGTGCCAGCAGGCGAGGTTTGGTCCAGTACTTC	CASRRGLVQYF	NA	NA	TRBV2	TRBJ2-5
TGTGCCAGCAGCCCACTGACTAGCGGGAGCTCCTACAATGAGCAGTTCTTC	CASSPLTSGSSYNEQFF	TRBD2	NA	TRBV7-3	TRBJ2-1
TGCAGCGTTGAAGAATTGGTTCGCTCTGGGGCCAACGTCCTGACTTTC	CSVEELVRSGANVLTF	NA	NA	TRBV29-1	TRBJ2-6
TGCGCCAGCAGTTCTCTTACCGGGACAGGGGTGGGAGAGCAGTACTTC	CASSSLTGTGVGEQYF	TRBD1	many	TRBV5-1	TRBJ2-7
TGTGCCAGCAGCGCGAGCGGGAGAACCTACAATGAGCAGTTCTTC	CASSASGRTYNEQFF	TRBD2	few	TRBV7-2	TRBJ2-1
TGCAGTGCTAGGTCGGAGGGGGCCACATGGGGTGGCTACACCTTC	CSARSEGATWGGYTF	TRBD1	few	TRBV20-1	TRBJ1-2
TGCAGTGCTAAGGTCATTTCCACGCTGGCGACAGATACGCAGTATTTT	CSAKVISTLATDTQYF	NA	NA	TRBV20-1	TRBJ2-3
TGTGCCAGCCGCGAAGATGGTAGCGAGCAGTACTTC	CASREDGSEQYF	NA	few	TRBV2	TRBJ2-7
TGTGCCAGCAGCGTTTACGGGACAGATACGCAGTATTTT	CASSVYGTDTQYF	NA	few	TRBV7-9	TRBJ2-3
TGTGCCATCAGGGACAGCATGAACACTGAAGCTTTCTTT	CAIRDSMNTEAFF	NA	NA	TRBV10-3	TRBJ1-1
TGTGCCAGCAGCACTCGGACTAGCCGATATACAGATACGCAGTATTTT	CASSTRTSRYTDTQYF	TRBD2	few	TRBV11-1	TRBJ2-3
TGTGCCAGCAGTTACGGCGGGACAGACTATGGCTACACCTTC	CASSYGGTDYGYTF	TRBD1	few	TRBV6-5	TRBJ1-2
TGTGCCAGCAGCTTCGCGATACTAGCGGGGGGGAGCGGGGATGAGCAGTTCTTC	CASSFAILAGGSGDEQFF	TRBD2	NA	TRBV7-2	TRBJ2-1
TGCGCCAGCAGCTTGACAGGGGATATACAAGAGACCCAGTACTTC	CASSLTGDIQETQYF	TRBD1	few	TRBV5-1	TRBJ2-5
TGTGCCTGGAGTAAGGAGGGGGCGATCCCAAATCAGCCCCAGCATTTT	CAWSKEGAIPNQPQHF	TRBD1	few	TRBV30	TRBJ1-5
TGTGCCAGCAGCTTAAGGGCAGGTTTAGATACGCAGTATTTT	CASSLRAGLDTQYF	NA	NA	TRBV7-8	TRBJ2-3
TGTGCCAGCAGCCAAGGAGGACTAGCGGGGGGATCAGATACGCAGTATTTT	CASSQGGLAGGSDTQYF	TRBD2	few	TRBV4-2	TRBJ2-3
TGCAGTGCTAGAGAATCCTTAGGGGGGAATCAGCCCCAGCATTTT	CSARESLGGNQPQHF	NA	NA	TRBV20-1	TRBJ1-5
TGTGCCAGCAGCCAAACGGGGAAGCAGTACTTC	CASSQTGKQYF	NA	few	TRBV14	TRBJ2-7
TGTGCCAGCAGCCCGTCAAACCTAGCCAAAAACATTCAGTACTTC	CASSPSNLAKNIQYF	NA	many	TRBV7-2	TRBJ2-4
TGTGCCAGCAGTACAGCGGGCCGAGATACCAAAAACATTCAGTACTTC	CASSTAGRDTKNIQYF	NA	NA	TRBV28	TRBJ2-4
TGTGCCAGCAGCTTGAGACCCACAGGGAGCCTATCTGGAAACACCATATATTTT	CASSLRPTGSLSGNTIYF	NA	NA	TRBV5-5	TRBJ1-3
TGTGCCAGCACGAGGGAAAGGGGAGTCTCTGGAAACACCATATATTTT	CASTRERGVSGNTIYF	NA	few	TRBV6-2/TRBV6-3	TRBJ1-3
TGTGCCATATCGTGGGACGGCCACACAGATACGCAGTATTTT	CAISWDGHTDTQYF	NA	NA	TRBV10-3	TRBJ2-3
TGTGCCAGCAGGCCGACTAGCGGGAGGGGTAATGAGCAGTTCTTC	CASRPTSGRGNEQFF	TRBD2	NA	TRBV6-1	TRBJ2-1
TGTGCCAGCAGCTGGGGTGGAGGCAACCAAGAGACCCAGTACTTC	CASSWGGGNQETQYF	NA	few	TRBV5-8	TRBJ2-5
TGCGCCAGCAGCCATGGGACAGGGGGCGAGTACGAGCAGTACTTC	CASSHGTGGEYEQYF	TRBD1	once	TRBV4-3	TRBJ2-7
TGTGCCAGCAGCTTATCCTATTGGGACAGCGACTTC	CASSLSYWDSDF	TRBD1	NA	TRBV7-8	TRBJ2-7
TGTGCCAGCTCAGAAGGGGATCAGTACACCGGGGAGCTGTTTTTT	CASSEGDQYTGELFF	NA	many	TRBV18	TRBJ2-2
TGTGCCAGCAGCTGGAGACAGGGCATGAACACTGAAGCTTTCTTT	CASSWRQGMNTEAFF	TRBD1	NA	TRBV5-6	TRBJ1-1
TGTGCCAGCAGCCCCAGCGGAGCCCTTCGCTACGAGCAGTACTTC	CASSPSGALRYEQYF	NA	many	TRBV9	TRBJ2-7
TGTGCCATCAGTGAGCGGGGTGAGCAGTTCTTC	CAISERGEQFF	NA	NA	TRBV10-3	TRBJ2-1
TGTGCCAGCAGCCCAAACCTGCGGGGTACGCAGTATTTT	CASSPNLRGTQYF	NA	NA	TRBV7-2	TRBJ2-3
TGCAGCGTAGGACAGGGGGCGGTCGACTCCTACGAGCAGTACTTC	CSVGQGAVDSYEQYF	TRBD1	NA	TRBV29-1	TRBJ2-7
TGCAGGGGCCAGGCTCCGGGCCAGGGGGCGGCGAACACCGGGGAGCTGTTTTTT	CRGQAPGQGAANTGELFF	TRBD1	NA	TRBV20-1	TRBJ2-2
TGCGCCAGCAGCCATCAGTCAGTCCGGACAGGGGGCTACGAGCAGTACTTC	CASSHQSVRTGGYEQYF	TRBD1	few	TRBV4-3	TRBJ2-7
TGTGCCAGCAGCCAAGGGAGCGGGATCGAGCAGTACTTC	CASSQGSGIEQYF	TRBD2	NA	TRBV4-2	TRBJ2-7
TGTGCCAGCAATCTACTGGGAGGGGTTTCAAACAAATCCTACAATGAGCAGTTCTTC	CASNLLGGVSNKSYNEQFF	TRBD2	NA	TRBV6-8	TRBJ2-1
TGCAGTGCTAGGGACTACGAGCAGTACTTC	CSARDYEQYF	NA	many	TRBV20-1	TRBJ2-7
TGTGCCACCAGCAGAGATGACAGGGGTAATTCACCCCTCCACTTT	CATSRDDRGNSPLHF	TRBD1	few	TRBV15	TRBJ1-6
TGCAGTGCCCTTGACAGGGAAAACACCATATATTTT	CSALDRENTIYF	TRBD1	NA	TRBV20-1	TRBJ1-3
TGTGCCAGCAGCCCAGGGGGCGCGGTTTATGGCTACACCTTC	CASSPGGAVYGYTF	TRBD1	NA	TRBV5-6	TRBJ1-2
TGTGCCAGCAGCTTAGTCAGTCTGAGCTACAATGAGCAGTTCTTC	CASSLVSLSYNEQFF	NA	few	TRBV7-2	TRBJ2-1
TGCGCCAGCAGCCAAGATAGTGCCGGATATCCCTACAATGAGCAGTTCTTC	CASSQDSAGYPYNEQFF	NA	few	TRBV4-1	TRBJ2-1
TGCAGTGCTACAGGGCGGTGGGTGGCCTACAATGAGCAGTTCTTC	CSATGRWVAYNEQFF	NA	NA	TRBV20-1	TRBJ2-1
TGCAGCGTTGAAGAGGTGGTCACAGATACGCAGTATTTT	CSVEEVVTDTQYF	NA	NA	TRBV29-1	TRBJ2-3
TGCAGCGGAACCCCAGCCGGTGGGGGAGGGCGTGAGACCCAGTACTTC	CSGTPAGGGGRETQYF	TRBD2	many	TRBV29-1	TRBJ2-5
TGTGCCAGCAGTTTGGCAGGGGGAGGTTCGGCTCGTGGCTACACCTTC	CASSLAGGGSARGYTF	TRBD1	NA	TRBV28	TRBJ1-2
TGTGCCAGCAGATCAGGGGGCAATGAAAAACTGTTTTTT	CASRSGGNEKLFF	TRBD1	NA	TRBV6-1	TRBJ1-4